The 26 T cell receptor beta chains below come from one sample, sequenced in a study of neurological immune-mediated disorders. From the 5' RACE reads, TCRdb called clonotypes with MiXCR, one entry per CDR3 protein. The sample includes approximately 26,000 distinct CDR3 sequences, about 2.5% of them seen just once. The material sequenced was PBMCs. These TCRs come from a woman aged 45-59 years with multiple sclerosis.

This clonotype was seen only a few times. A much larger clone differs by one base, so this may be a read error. The CDR3 loop reads CASSTRKVRVAFF. CDR3 in DNA: TGTGCCAGCAGTACGCGAAAGGTTCGGGTAGCTTTCTTT. The chain recombines TRBV27 with TRBJ1-1, with D unresolved. This CDR3 is 13 amino acids long. Trimming shortened V by 5 bases and J by 10 bases, and 17 bases separated the two germline ends. CDR1 MNHEY and CDR2 SMNVEV come from the germline V gene (reference sequence).

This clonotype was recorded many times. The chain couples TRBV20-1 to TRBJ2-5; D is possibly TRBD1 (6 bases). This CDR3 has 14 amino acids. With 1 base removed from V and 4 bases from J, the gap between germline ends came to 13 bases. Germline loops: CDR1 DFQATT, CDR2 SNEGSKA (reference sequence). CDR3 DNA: TGCAGTGCTAGAGCCAGGGGCATCAGAGAGACCCAGTACTTC. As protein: CSARARGIRETQYF.

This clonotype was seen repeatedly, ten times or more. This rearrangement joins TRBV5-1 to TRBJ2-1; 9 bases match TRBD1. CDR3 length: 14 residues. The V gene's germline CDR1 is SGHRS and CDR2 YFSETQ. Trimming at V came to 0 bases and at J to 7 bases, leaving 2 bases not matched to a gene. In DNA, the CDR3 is TGCGCCAGCAGCTTGGCACAGGGGGCGAATGAGCAGTTCTTC. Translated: CASSLAQGANEQFF.

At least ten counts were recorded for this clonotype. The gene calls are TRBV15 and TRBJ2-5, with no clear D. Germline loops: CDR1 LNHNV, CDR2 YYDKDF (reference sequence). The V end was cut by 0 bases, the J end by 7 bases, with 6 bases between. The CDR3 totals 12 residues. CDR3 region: CATSRDVATQYF. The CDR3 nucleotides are TGTGCCACCAGCAGAGATGTAGCGACCCAGTACTTC.

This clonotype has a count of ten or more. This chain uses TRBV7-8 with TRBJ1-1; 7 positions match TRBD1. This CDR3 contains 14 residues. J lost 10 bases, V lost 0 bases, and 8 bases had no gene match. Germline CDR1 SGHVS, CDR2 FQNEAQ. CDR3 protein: CASSLALPTGTAFF. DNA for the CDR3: TGTGCCAGCAGCTTAGCCCTACCGACAGGGACAGCTTTCTTT.

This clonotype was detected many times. The CDR3 sequence: CASSPGGPDTQYF. The CDR3, as DNA: TGCGCCAGCAGCCCCGGAGGACCAGATACGCAGTATTTT. The chain joins TRBV5-1 to TRBJ2-3, with D maybe TRBD2 (5 bases). The CDR3 loop spans 13 amino acids. Germline V lookup: CDR1 SGHRS, CDR2 YFSETQ. V lost 4 bases and J lost 4, with 10 bases in between.

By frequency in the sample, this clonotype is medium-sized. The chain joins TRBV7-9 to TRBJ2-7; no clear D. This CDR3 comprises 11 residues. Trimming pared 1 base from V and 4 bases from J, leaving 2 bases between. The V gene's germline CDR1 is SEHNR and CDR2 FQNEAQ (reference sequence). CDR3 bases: TGTGCCAGCAGCTTAGAGTACGAGCAGTACTTC. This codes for CASSLEYEQYF.

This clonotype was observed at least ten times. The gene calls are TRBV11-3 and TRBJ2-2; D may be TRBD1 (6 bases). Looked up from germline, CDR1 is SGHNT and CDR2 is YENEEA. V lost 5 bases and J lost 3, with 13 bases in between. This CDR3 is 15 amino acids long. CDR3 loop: CASSPAGVDTGELFF. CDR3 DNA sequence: TGTGCCAGCAGCCCAGCAGGGGTCGACACCGGGGAGCTGTTTTTT. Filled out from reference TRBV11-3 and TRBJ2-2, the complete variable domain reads EAGVVQSPRYKIIEKKQPVAFWCNPISGHNTLYWYLQNLGQGPELLIRYENEEAVDDSQLPKDRFSAERLKGVDSTLKIQPAELGDSAVYLCASSPAGVDTGELFFGEGSRLTVL.

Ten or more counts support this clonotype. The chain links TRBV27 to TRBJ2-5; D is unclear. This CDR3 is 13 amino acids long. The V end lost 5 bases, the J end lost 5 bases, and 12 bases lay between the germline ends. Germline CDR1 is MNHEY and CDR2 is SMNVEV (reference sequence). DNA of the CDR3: TGTGCCAGCAGTCCCCCATGGGCGGAGACCCAGTACTTC. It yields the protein CASSPPWAETQYF.

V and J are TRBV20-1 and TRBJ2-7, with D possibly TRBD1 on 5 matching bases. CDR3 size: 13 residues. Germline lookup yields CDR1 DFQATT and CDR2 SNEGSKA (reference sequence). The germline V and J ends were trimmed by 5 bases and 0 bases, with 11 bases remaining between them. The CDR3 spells CSASIGVSYEQYF. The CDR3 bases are TGCAGTGCTTCAATAGGGGTCTCCTACGAGCAGTACTTC.

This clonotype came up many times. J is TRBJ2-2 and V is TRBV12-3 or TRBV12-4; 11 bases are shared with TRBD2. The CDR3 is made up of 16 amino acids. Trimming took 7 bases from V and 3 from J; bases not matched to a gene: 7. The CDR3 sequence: CASTHRLAGYTGELFF. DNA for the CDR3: TGTGCCAGCACCCATCGACTAGCGGGATACACCGGGGAGCTGTTTTTT.

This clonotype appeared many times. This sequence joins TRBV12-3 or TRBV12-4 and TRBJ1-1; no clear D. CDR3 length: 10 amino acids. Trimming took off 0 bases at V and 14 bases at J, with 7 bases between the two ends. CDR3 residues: CASSLARVFF. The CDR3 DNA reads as TGTGCCAGCAGTTTAGCGCGGGTGTTCTTT.

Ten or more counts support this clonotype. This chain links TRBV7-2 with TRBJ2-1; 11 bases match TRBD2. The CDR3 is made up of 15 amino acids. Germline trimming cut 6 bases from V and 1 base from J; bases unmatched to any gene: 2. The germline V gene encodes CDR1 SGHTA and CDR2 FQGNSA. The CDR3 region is CASRLAGASYNEQFF. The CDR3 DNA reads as TGTGCCAGCAGACTAGCGGGAGCTTCCTACAATGAGCAGTTCTTC.

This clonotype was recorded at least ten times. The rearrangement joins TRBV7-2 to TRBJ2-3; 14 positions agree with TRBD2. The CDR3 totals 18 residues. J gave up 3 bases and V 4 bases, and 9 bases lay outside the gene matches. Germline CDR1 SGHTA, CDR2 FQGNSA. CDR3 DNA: TGTGCCAGCAGCTCGACTAGCGGGGGGGCCGGAGGGACAGATACGCAGTATTTT. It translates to CASSSTSGGAGGTDTQYF.

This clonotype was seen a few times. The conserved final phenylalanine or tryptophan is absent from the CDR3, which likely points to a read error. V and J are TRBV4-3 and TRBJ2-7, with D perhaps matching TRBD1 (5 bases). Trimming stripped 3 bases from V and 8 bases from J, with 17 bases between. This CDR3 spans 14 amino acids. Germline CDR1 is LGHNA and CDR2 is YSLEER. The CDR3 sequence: CASSQAEDRTKQYH. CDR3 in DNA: TGCGCCAGCAGCCAGGCCGAGGATAGGACAAAGCAGTACCAC.

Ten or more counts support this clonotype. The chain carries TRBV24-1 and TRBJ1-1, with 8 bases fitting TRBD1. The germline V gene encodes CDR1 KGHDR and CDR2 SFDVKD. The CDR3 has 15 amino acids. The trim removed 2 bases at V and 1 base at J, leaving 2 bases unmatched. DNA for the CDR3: TGTGCCACCAGTGATTCCGGGACAGGGAACACTGAAGCTTTCTTT. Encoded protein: CATSDSGTGNTEAFF.

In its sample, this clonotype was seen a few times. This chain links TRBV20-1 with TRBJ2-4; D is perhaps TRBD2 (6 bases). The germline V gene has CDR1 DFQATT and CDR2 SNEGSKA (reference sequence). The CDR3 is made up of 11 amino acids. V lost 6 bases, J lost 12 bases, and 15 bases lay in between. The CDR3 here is CSARMGRSQYF. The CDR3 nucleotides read TGCAGTGCCAGAATGGGGAGGAGTCAGTACTTC.

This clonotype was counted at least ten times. CDR3: CASSPAGLLEPQHF. In nucleotides, the CDR3 is TGTGCCAGCAGCCCCGCAGGGTTGTTAGAGCCCCAGCATTTT. The genes are TRBV9 and TRBJ1-5; D possibly corresponds to TRBD1 (5 bases). CDR3 size: 14 residues. V was shortened by 4 bases and J by 8 bases, with 16 bases between the two germline ends. From germline, CDR1 is SGDLS and CDR2 YYNGEE.

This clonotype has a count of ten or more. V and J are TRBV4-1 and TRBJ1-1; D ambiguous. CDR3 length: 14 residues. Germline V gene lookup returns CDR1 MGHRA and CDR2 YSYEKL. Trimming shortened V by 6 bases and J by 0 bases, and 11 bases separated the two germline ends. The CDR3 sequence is CASRGVLLNTEAFF. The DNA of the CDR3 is TGCGCCAGCAGAGGAGTTTTATTGAACACTGAAGCTTTCTTT.

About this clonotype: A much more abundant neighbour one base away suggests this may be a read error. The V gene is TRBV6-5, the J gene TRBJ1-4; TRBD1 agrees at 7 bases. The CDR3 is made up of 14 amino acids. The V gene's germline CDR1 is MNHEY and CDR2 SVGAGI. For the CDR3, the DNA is TGTGTCAGCAGTGCGACAGGGACTAATGAAAAACTGTTTTTT. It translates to CVSSATGTNEKLFF.

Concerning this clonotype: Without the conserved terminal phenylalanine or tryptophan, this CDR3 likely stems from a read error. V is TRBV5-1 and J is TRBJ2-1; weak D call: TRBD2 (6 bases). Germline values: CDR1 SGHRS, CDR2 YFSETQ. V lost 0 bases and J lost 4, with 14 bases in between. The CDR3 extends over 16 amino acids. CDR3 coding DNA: TGCGCCAGCAGCTTGGTGGGAGGAGTGGCTTACAATGAGCAGTTCAAC. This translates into CASSLVGGVAYNEQFN.

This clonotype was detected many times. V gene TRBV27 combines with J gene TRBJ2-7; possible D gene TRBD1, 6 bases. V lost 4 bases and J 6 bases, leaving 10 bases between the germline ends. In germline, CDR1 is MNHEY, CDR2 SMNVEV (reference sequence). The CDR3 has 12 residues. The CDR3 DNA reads TGTGCCAGCAGTTCGCAGGGGTCCGAGCAGTACTTC. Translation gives CASSSQGSEQYF.

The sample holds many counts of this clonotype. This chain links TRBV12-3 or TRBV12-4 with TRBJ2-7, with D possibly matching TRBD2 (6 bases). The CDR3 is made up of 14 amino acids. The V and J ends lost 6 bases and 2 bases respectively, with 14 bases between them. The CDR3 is CASRSGLDAYEQYF. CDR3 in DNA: TGTGCCAGCAGGTCGGGACTCGACGCCTACGAGCAGTACTTC.

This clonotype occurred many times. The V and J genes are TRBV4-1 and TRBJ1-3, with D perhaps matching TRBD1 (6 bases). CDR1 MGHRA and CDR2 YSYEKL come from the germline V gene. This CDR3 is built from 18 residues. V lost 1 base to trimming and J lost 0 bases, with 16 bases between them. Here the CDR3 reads CASSQVGGRSDSGNTIYF. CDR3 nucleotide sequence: TGCGCCAGCAGCCAAGTCGGGGGCAGGTCAGACTCTGGAAACACCATATATTTT.

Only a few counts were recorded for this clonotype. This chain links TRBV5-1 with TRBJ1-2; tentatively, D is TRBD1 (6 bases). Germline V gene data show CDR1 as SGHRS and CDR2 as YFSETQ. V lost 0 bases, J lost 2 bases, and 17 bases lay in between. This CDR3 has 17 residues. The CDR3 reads CASSLGLTGKPNYGYTF. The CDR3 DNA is TGCGCCAGCAGCTTGGGCCTGACAGGAAAACCAAACTATGGCTACACCTTC.

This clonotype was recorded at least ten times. CDR3 amino acids: CASSLAGGGYSYEQYF. The CDR3 coding sequence is TGTGCCAGCAGTTTGGCTGGGGGAGGGTACTCCTACGAGCAGTACTTC. The chain has TRBV28 and TRBJ2-7; 7 nucleotides agree with TRBD2. This CDR3 is built from 16 residues. Trimming at V came to 3 bases and at J to 0 bases, leaving 8 bases not matched to a gene. From germline, CDR1 is MDHEN and CDR2 SYDVKM.